This T cell receptor beta chain was obtained from a study of blood T cell repertoires in COVID-19. Study in general: The United States, Italy and Spain were the sources of the acute and convalescent COVID-19 samples. PBMCs, B-cell-depleted T cells, or T cells provided the cDNA or gDNA that made up the material.

Source study methods: From reference gene primer amplification, estimates of nucleated cell counts were derived. Only in-frame clones appear in the TCRdb table, and some are missing; sequencing was by immunoSEQ multiplex PCR. V, J and clone size are taken as reported in that table, and D and trimming were inferred from the DNA itself. The sample yields around 100,000 clones, roughly 88% seen once. The CDR3 sequence is 15 residues long. From germline, CDR1 is SGHNT and CDR2 YYREEE (reference sequence). V dropped 3 bases and J dropped 7 bases, with 20 bases sitting between them. Material for sequencing was peripheral blood. The clonotype originates from an older woman with acute or convalescent COVID-19. This chain joins TRBV5-4 and TRBJ2-7, with D perhaps TRBD2 (7 bases). The CDR3 coding sequence is TGTGCCAGCAGCTCCCCATTGGGGGGGCGGGAGGAGCAGTACTTC. Translated, it gives CASSSPLGGREEQYF.